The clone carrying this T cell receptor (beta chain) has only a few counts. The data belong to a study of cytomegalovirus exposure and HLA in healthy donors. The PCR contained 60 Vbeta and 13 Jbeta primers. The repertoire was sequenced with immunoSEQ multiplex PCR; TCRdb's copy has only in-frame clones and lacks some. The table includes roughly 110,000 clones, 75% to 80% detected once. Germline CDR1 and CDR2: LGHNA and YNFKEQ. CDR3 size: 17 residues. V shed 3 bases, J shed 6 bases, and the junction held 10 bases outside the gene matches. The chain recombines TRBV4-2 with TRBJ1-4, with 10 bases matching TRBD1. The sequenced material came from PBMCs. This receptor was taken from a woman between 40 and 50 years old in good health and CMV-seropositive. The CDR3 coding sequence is TGTGCCAGCAGCCAGGCCTTCCGGGACAGGGGCTATGAAAAACTGTTTTTT. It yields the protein CASSQAFRDRGYEKLFF.